This T cell receptor (beta chain) was identified during a study of somatic mutations in cytotoxic T cells in rheumatoid arthritis. The healthy controls consisted of blood donors aged around 60 years at the median (range about 20-70), about 54% of whom were female. In germline, CDR1 is MGHRA, CDR2 YSYEKL. Trimming removed 6 bases from V and 0 bases from J, with 12 bases in between. The CDR3 contains 15 residues. Produced via immunoSEQ multiplex PCR; TCRdb's table is partial and in-frame only. The table records 20,000 or so clones, roughly 87% of them present only once. The chain carries TRBV4-1 and TRBJ2-1; the D gene could be TRBD1 or TRBD2 (5 bases each). The source material was CD8+ T cells sorted from blood. This receptor was taken from a woman aged 50 to 60 in good health. CDR3 nucleotides: TGCGCCAGCAGTCCCTCAGGGAGCTCCTACAATGAGCAGTTCTTC. As protein: CASSPSGSSYNEQFF.